The 15 T cell receptor beta chains in this list originate from one sample, sequenced in a study of CD8+CD57+ T cells in acquired aplastic anemia. The template used for profiling TCR beta VDJ and CDR3 was genomic DNA. TCRdb recomputed calls from the reads with MiXCR, one row per CDR3 protein. The table shows over 100,000 distinct CDR3 sequences, with less than 45% occurring only once. Sequencing input: sorted CD4+, CD8+, or CD8+CD57+ T cells (not recorded which) from PBMCs. All receptors come from a human donor in good health, serving as a control.

This rearrangement joins TRBV4-2 to TRBJ2-4; 7 nucleotides agree with TRBD1. This CDR3 has 15 residues. CDR1 is LGHNA and CDR2 is YNFKEQ in the germline V gene. V was clipped by 3 bases and J by 6 bases; unmatched bases: 8. CDR3 coding DNA: TGTGCCAGCAGCCACCGGGACAGCCCCAGAAACATTCAGTACTTC. This gives the protein CASSHRDSPRNIQYF.

This clonotype was counted many times. The chain carries TRBV20-1 and TRBJ2-1; the D is unclear. Trimming took 6 bases from V and 4 from J, leaving 16 bases between them. This CDR3 has 14 amino acids. CDR1 and CDR2 from the germline V gene are DFQATT and SNEGSKA (reference sequence). The CDR3: CSATTWTDYNEQFF. The CDR3 DNA follows: TGCAGTGCCACGACATGGACGGATTACAATGAGCAGTTCTTC.

V usage is TRBV24-1 and J usage is TRBJ2-2; D is possibly TRBD1 (7 bases). Germline CDR1 is KGHDR and CDR2 is SFDVKD. Trimming removed 4 bases at V and 5 bases at J, with 16 bases between. This CDR3 is 16 amino acids long. The CDR3 protein is CATSEAGRGRTGELFF. For the CDR3, the DNA is TGTGCCACCAGTGAGGCAGGCAGGGGGAGGACCGGGGAGCTGTTTTTT.

V usage is TRBV20-1 and J usage is TRBJ1-6; D not resolved. Trimming stripped 0 bases from V and 7 bases from J, with 7 bases between. The CDR3 consists of 13 residues. Germline CDR1 is DFQATT and CDR2 is SNEGSKA (reference sequence). The CDR3 loop is CSARDTVNSPLHF. CDR3 DNA sequence: TGCAGTGCTAGAGATACAGTGAATTCACCCCTCCACTTT.

This chain uses TRBV18 with TRBJ2-3, with unresolved D. Trimming shortened V by 0 bases and J by 2 bases, and 6 bases separated the two germline ends. Germline CDR1 and CDR2: KGHSH and LQKENI. The CDR3 loop spans 14 amino acids. The DNA for the CDR3 is TGTGCCAGCTCACCACCGAATCCCACAGATACGCAGTATTTT. Amino acid sequence: CASSPPNPTDTQYF. The variable domain in full, completed from reference TRBV18 and TRBJ2-3, reads NAGVMQNPRHLVRRRGQEARLRCSPMKGHSHVYWYRQLPEEGLKFMVYLQKENIIDESGMPKERFSAEFPKEGPSILRIQQVVRGDSAAYFCASSPPNPTDTQYFGPGTRLTVL.

About this clonotype itself: A much larger clonotype is one base distant, so this may be a read error. The CDR3 DNA reads TGTGCCAGCAGCTTGGGCGGGAGTCAGTACGAGCAGTACTTC. It codes for CASSLGGSQYEQYF. The chain recombines TRBV5-4 with TRBJ2-7, with TRBD2 matching 7 bases. The CDR3 has 14 amino acids. The V segment lost 0 bases and the J segment 4 bases; nucleotides outside the gene matches: 4. The germline V gene has CDR1 SGHNT and CDR2 YYREEE (reference sequence).

Details on this clonotype: A much bigger clone sits one base away, suggesting this may be a read error. The chain carries TRBV7-2 and TRBJ2-1; D is tentatively TRBD1 or TRBD2 (5 bases each). This CDR3 is built from 15 residues. Per the germline V gene, CDR1 is SGHTA and CDR2 is FQGNSA. The CDR3 sequence: CANSLAQGAWGEQFF. The CDR3 DNA sequence: TGTGCCAACAGCTTAGCGCAGGGCGCCTGGGGTGAGCAGTTCTTC.

The genes are TRBV19 and TRBJ1-2, with D perhaps TRBD1 (5 bases). CDR3 size: 15 residues. In germline, CDR1 is LNHDA, CDR2 SQIVND (reference sequence). Trimming took off 2 bases at V and 1 base at J, with 11 bases between the two ends. Here the CDR3 DNA reads TGTGCCAGTAGTATACCGGGACTCAATAACTATGGCTACACCTTC. This gives the protein CASSIPGLNNYGYTF.

The rearrangement links TRBV3-1 to TRBJ2-3; 12 nucleotides line up with TRBD2. CDR1 LGHDT and CDR2 YNNKEL come from the germline V gene (reference sequence). The CDR3 extends over 18 amino acids. V trimming: 0 bases; J trimming: 6 bases; junction bases outside the gene matches: 10. DNA of the CDR3: TGTGCCAGCAGCCAAGATCCCACTAGCGGGGGGCCGCGGGATACGCAGTATTTT. Its protein is CASSQDPTSGGPRDTQYF.

In its sample, this clonotype was seen a few times. The chain combines TRBV5-6 with TRBJ1-6; D remains ambiguous. The CDR3 has 14 amino acids. V dropped 2 bases and J dropped 5 bases, with 8 bases sitting between them. From germline, CDR1 is SGHDT and CDR2 YYEEEE. This chain's CDR3 is CASSLGRNNSPLHF. The CDR3 DNA sequence: TGTGCCAGCAGCTTAGGACGGAATAATTCACCCCTCCACTTT.

This clonotype appeared many times. The J gene is TRBJ2-3, the V gene TRBV19; no clear D. There are 11 residues in the CDR3. From germline, CDR1 is LNHDA and CDR2 SQIVND (reference sequence). V lost 3 bases and J 5 bases, leaving 3 bases between the germline ends. This CDR3 is CASSMVDTQYF. The CDR3 coding sequence is TGTGCCAGTAGTATGGTAGATACGCAGTATTTT.

This clonotype appeared many times. This chain uses TRBV19 with TRBJ2-7; D uncertain. V dropped 4 bases and J dropped 4 bases, with 8 bases sitting between them. The CDR3 is 12 residues long. Germline lookup yields CDR1 LNHDA and CDR2 SQIVND (reference sequence). The CDR3 reads CASSTGRYEQYF. DNA for the CDR3: TGTGCCAGTAGTACTGGCAGATACGAGCAGTACTTC.

This clonotype was found many times. This rearrangement joins TRBV30 to TRBJ2-1; 7 positions match TRBD2. V dropped 0 bases and J dropped 10; count of bases not matched to a gene: 9. This CDR3 spans 14 amino acids. CDR1 GTSNPN and CDR2 SVGIG come from the germline V gene (reference sequence). The CDR3 region is CAWSVALAVPEQFF. The CDR3 nucleotides are TGTGCCTGGAGTGTAGCTCTAGCGGTCCCGGAGCAGTTCTTC. Together with reference TRBV30 and TRBJ2-1, the CDR3 gives the full variable domain: SQTIHQWPATLVQPVGSPLSLECTVEGTSNPNLYWYRQAAGRGLQLLFYSVGIGQISSEVPQNLSASRPQDRQFILSSKKLLLSDSGFYLCAWSVALAVPEQFFGPGTRLTVL.

This clonotype was seen repeatedly, ten times or more. The chain employs TRBV24-1 and TRBJ1-2; D is unclear. V was clipped by 4 bases and J by 8 bases, with 16 bases between them. The V gene's germline CDR1 is KGHDR and CDR2 SFDVKD. The CDR3 spans 14 residues. The CDR3 spells CATSESKGGDGYTF. DNA of the CDR3: TGTGCCACCAGTGAATCGAAGGGTGGAGACGGCTACACCTTC.

This chain joins TRBV25-1 and TRBJ2-3, with 10 bases matching TRBD2. The J segment lost 1 base and the V segment lost 4 bases, leaving 5 bases of the junction unmatched. Germline V gene data show CDR1 as MGHDK and CDR2 as SYGVNS. The CDR3 is 16 amino acids. CDR3: CASSALAGAGTDTQYF. CDR3 in DNA: TGTGCCAGCAGTGCCCTAGCGGGAGCGGGCACAGATACGCAGTATTTT.